The T cell receptor (beta chain) under discussion was sequenced for a study of cytomegalovirus exposure and HLA in healthy donors. Study results and caveats: The study listed approximately 170 cytomegalovirus-associated TCR beta chains. Highest at DRB1 and lowest at HLA-C, TCR association rates differed among HLA loci in a later analysis.

A remark on this clone: Its target is unknown.

V was clipped by 7 bases and J by 5 bases; unmatched bases: 12. Germline lookup yields CDR1 SQVTM and CDR2 ANQGSEA. There are 15 residues in the CDR3. PCR employed 60 Vbeta and 13 Jbeta primers. TCRdb's copy holds only in-frame clones and misses some; the assay was immunoSEQ multiplex PCR. Seen here are about 190,000 clones, 80% observed once, and the top ten hold around 1%. The chain couples TRBV29-1 to TRBJ2-2; 8 bases align to TRBD1. The sequencing sample was made of PBMCs. This TCR was sampled from a woman aged 40 to 55 in good health and CMV-seronegative. This chain's CDR3 is CSGGPDRGQTGELFF. CDR3 sequence (DNA): TGCAGCGGAGGACCCGACAGGGGCCAAACCGGGGAGCTGTTTTTT.